A selection of T cell receptor beta chains follows, all from one sample in a study of siplizumab effects on memory and regulatory T cells. Assay: immunoSEQ multiplex PCR; the TCRdb copy retains only in-frame clones and omits some. The sample includes over 100,000 clones, 92% seen only once; the top ten take approximately 0.73%. Specimen: Tregs sorted from blood. The source is a human donor in good health. Each CDR3 is given with its conserved first and last residue. A D gene is named only where the DNA matches it firmly. Size values are once, few and many counts, or a class for expanded clones, and some rows have none.

TGTGCCAGCACCCCCAGAGTGGGCTACAATGAGCAGTTCTTC,CASTPRVGYNEQFF,NA,TRBJ2-1,TRBV5-5,NA
TGTGCCAGCAGTTTCATGAGACAGGGGTACCAAGAGACCCAGTACTTC,CASSFMRQGYQETQYF,NA,TRBJ2-5,TRBV27,TRBD1
TGTGCCAGCAGCTTATCCGGAGGATCACCCCTCCACTTT,CASSLSGGSPLHF,NA,TRBJ1-6,TRBV11-2,NA
TGTGCCAGCAAAGAGGGGGCGACGCATGGCTACACCTTC,CASKEGATHGYTF,NA,TRBJ1-2,TRBV6-6,TRBD1
TGTGCCAGCAGTTTATCGAGGGGGGGCTTAAGTGAAAAACTGTTTTTT,CASSLSRGGLSEKLFF,NA,TRBJ1-4,TRBV27,NA
TGTGCCAGCAGCCCCTCGGGGGATGAGCAGTTCTTC,CASSPSGDEQFF,NA,TRBJ2-1,TRBV7-6,NA
TGTGCCAGCAGAATAACAGGGGTAGGGCAGCCCCAGCATTTT,CASRITGVGQPQHF,NA,TRBJ1-5,TRBV6-1,TRBD1
TGTGCCAGTAGTATGTTTTCCGGGACAGGGTACTATGGCTACACCTTC,CASSMFSGTGYYGYTF,NA,TRBJ1-2,TRBV19,TRBD1
TGTGCCAGCCGCAACTATGGCTACACCTTC,CASRNYGYTF,few,TRBJ1-2,TRBV9,NA
TGTGCCAGTAGAGGAGCTAGGGCGGCTAGCGGGAGGGTTGCTGAGCAGTTCTTC,CASRGARAASGRVAEQFF,NA,TRBJ2-1,TRBV19,TRBD2
TGTGCCTCGCCGGGACAGTCAAGCTCTGGGGCCAACGTCCTGACTTTC,CASPGQSSSGANVLTF,NA,TRBJ2-6,TRBV30,TRBD1
TGTGCCTGGAGTGTAAGAGGGACCAGCAATCAGCCCCAGCATTTT,CAWSVRGTSNQPQHF,NA,TRBJ1-5,TRBV30,NA
TGCGCCAGCAGCTTAGGCAGGGTTGGTGTCCGGCAGTACTTC,CASSLGRVGVRQYF,NA,TRBJ2-7,TRBV5-1,NA
TGTGCCAGCAGTGTCGCGGGACAGGGGGCGTCCGAGCAGTACTTC,CASSVAGQGASEQYF,NA,TRBJ2-7,TRBV25-1,TRBD1
TGTGCCACCAGCAGGTTATTGACGTCGGGACGGATTAACACTGAAGCTTTCTTT,CATSRLLTSGRINTEAFF,NA,TRBJ1-1,TRBV15,NA
TGTGCCACCAGCAGACTGGTGGGTGAGCAGTTCTTC,CATSRLVGEQFF,NA,TRBJ2-1,TRBV15,NA
TGTGCCAGCAGCTCCCACCCCGGGACAGGTGGAGAGACCCAGTACTTC,CASSSHPGTGGETQYF,NA,TRBJ2-5,TRBV5-5,TRBD1
TGTGCCAGCAGCTTGGGGGGGACAGTTTACAATGAGCAGTTCTTC,CASSLGGTVYNEQFF,NA,TRBJ2-1,TRBV5-4,TRBD1
TGCGCCAGCAGCCAAGAGGGGGACGCCTCCTGGAATGAGCAGTTCTTC,CASSQEGDASWNEQFF,NA,TRBJ2-1,TRBV4-1,NA
TGTGCCAGCAGATCCGGGACAGGTCGGATTTACTATGGCTACACCTTC,CASRSGTGRIYYGYTF,NA,TRBJ1-2,TRBV6-6,TRBD1
TGCGCCAGCAGCTATGGCCTAGTATCCGATACGCAGTATTTT,CASSYGLVSDTQYF,NA,TRBJ2-3,TRBV5-1,NA
TGTGCCAGTAGTATAGGGACTAGCGGGAGTGAGCAGTTCTTC,CASSIGTSGSEQFF,NA,TRBJ2-1,TRBV19,TRBD2
TGTGCCAGCAGCGACAGGGTTCTCGGGGAGCTGTTTTTT,CASSDRVLGELFF,NA,TRBJ2-2,TRBV2,TRBD1
TGTGCCAGCAGAAACGGACGGACGAGCTCTGGGGCCAACGTCCTGACTTTC,CASRNGRTSSGANVLTF,NA,TRBJ2-6,TRBV7-9,NA
TGTGCCAGCAGCGCCTCCTATGCGGGAGGGCCAGAGCAAGAGACCCAGTACTTC,CASSASYAGGPEQETQYF,NA,TRBJ2-5,TRBV9,TRBD2
TGTGCCAGCAGCCCTATGTATGGACTAGCGGAGACCCAGTACTTC,CASSPMYGLAETQYF,NA,TRBJ2-5,TRBV7-6,TRBD2
TGCAGTGCTAGAGACGGGACAGGGGCTTTCTTT,CSARDGTGAFF,few,TRBJ1-1,TRBV20-1,TRBD1
TGTGCCTCACGCGTGGGACAGCCTCCCGGGGAGCTGTTTTTT,CASRVGQPPGELFF,NA,TRBJ2-2,TRBV10-3,TRBD1
TGTGCCAGCAACCCTTGGGCAAAACAGGGAGGCGAAGATACGCAGTATTTT,CASNPWAKQGGEDTQYF,NA,TRBJ2-3,TRBV7-9,NA
TGTGCCAGCAGTTACTCAGGCTCTGGAAACACCATATATTTT,CASSYSGSGNTIYF,NA,TRBJ1-3,TRBV6-5,NA
TGTGCCAGCAGCTCAGGGGTTCGGGCTTTCTTT,CASSSGVRAFF,NA,TRBJ1-1,TRBV5-1,NA
TGTGCCAGCAGCTTACTAGCGGGGGGGACAGATACGCAGTATTTT,CASSLLAGGTDTQYF,NA,TRBJ2-3,TRBV7-3,TRBD2
TGTGCCAGCAGCTTATTTCAGGGGGCTAGCTCTGGAAACACCATATATTTT,CASSLFQGASSGNTIYF,NA,TRBJ1-3,TRBV7-6,TRBD1
TGTGCCAGCACCCCAGACCCGGGACGAGTAGCGAGATCTGGAAACACCATATATTTT,CASTPDPGRVARSGNTIYF,NA,TRBJ1-3,TRBV7-9,NA
TGTGCCACCAGCAGAGAACCGGGTCAACCTGAAGCTTTCTTT,CATSREPGQPEAFF,NA,TRBJ1-1,TRBV15,NA
TGTGCCAGCACCCGTGCAAGGACATATGAAAAACTGTTTTTT,CASTRARTYEKLFF,once,TRBJ1-4,TRBV6-1,NA
TGTGCCAGCAGTTACCTTATGCCAACCTATGGCTACACCTTC,CASSYLMPTYGYTF,once,TRBJ1-2,TRBV6-5,NA
TGTGCCATCAGTCAGGACAGAGGCAATCAGCCCCAGCATTTT,CAISQDRGNQPQHF,NA,TRBJ1-5,TRBV10-3,NA
TGCGCCAGCAGCCCCGACAGGGCCCTTTACGAGCAGTACTTC,CASSPDRALYEQYF,NA,TRBJ2-7,TRBV5-1,TRBD1
TGTGCCAGTAGGGTACAGGGGCCAACTAATGAAAAACTGTTTTTT,CASRVQGPTNEKLFF,NA,TRBJ1-4,TRBV19,TRBD1
TGTGCCACGCAGGGTTCAAGGACTGAAGCTTTCTTT,CATQGSRTEAFF,NA,TRBJ1-1,TRBV6-1,NA
TGCAGCGTTACCGACAGGGGGAGCTATGGCTACACCTTC,CSVTDRGSYGYTF,NA,TRBJ1-2,TRBV29-1,TRBD1
TGTGCCAGTAGTCGTGCCGGGACAGGGGGCTCTGGGGCCAACGTCCTGACTTTC,CASSRAGTGGSGANVLTF,NA,TRBJ2-6,TRBV19,TRBD1